One sample yielded the 27 T cell receptor beta chains listed below, sequenced in a study of OX40 agonist ivuxolimab in advanced cancers. Profiling relied on immunoSEQ multiplex PCR, and the TCRdb table lists in-frame clones only, not all of them. Of almost 50,000 clones in the sample, about 80% are singletons; the top ten hold 1.6%. This specimen consisted of CD4+ or CD8+ T cells sorted from blood, obtained in a trial of the OX40 agonist ivuxolimab. All receptors derive from an adult with an advanced solid tumor such as melanoma, head and neck, liver or kidney cancer.

V gene TRBV5-5 combines with J gene TRBJ1-5; no clear D gene. CDR1 and CDR2 from the germline V gene are SGHKS and YYEKEE (reference sequence). CDR3 length equals 13 residues. V was cut by 2 bases and J by 5 bases, with 8 bases left in between. CDR3 sequence: CASSFDGYQPQHF. In DNA, the CDR3 is TGTGCCAGCAGCTTCGATGGTTATCAGCCCCAGCATTTT.

Within the sample, this clone is medium-sized. The chain has TRBV5-1 and TRBJ2-7; the match to TRBD2 covers 13 bases. V gave up 4 bases and J gave up 3 bases; unmatched junction bases: 10. Germline assignment: CDR1 SGHRS and CDR2 YFSETQ. The CDR3 spans 17 residues. CDR3 protein: CASSPLAGGPGGYEQYF. The CDR3 nucleotides are TGCGCCAGCAGCCCACTAGCGGGAGGGCCAGGTGGCTACGAGCAGTACTTC.

The chain employs TRBV7-2 and TRBJ2-7; a weak D match, TRBD2 (6 bases). CDR3 length: 14 residues. CDR1 is SGHTA and CDR2 is FQGNSA in the germline V gene. The V end lost 5 bases, the J end lost 4 bases, and 15 bases lay between the germline ends. The CDR3 region is CASSPPLANYEQYF. CDR3 DNA sequence: TGTGCCAGCAGCCCCCCCCTAGCGAATTACGAGCAGTACTTC. The full variable domain, rest sourced from reference TRBV7-2 and TRBJ2-7, is GAGVSQSPSNKVTEKGKDVELRCDPISGHTALYWYRQSLGQGLEFLIYFQGNSAPDKSGLPSDRFSAERTGGSVSTLTIQRTQQEDSAVYLCASSPPLANYEQYFGPGTRLTVT.

The chain employs TRBV5-5 and TRBJ1-2; D uncertain. V was shortened by 4 bases and J by 4 bases, with 23 bases between the two germline ends. Germline loops: CDR1 SGHKS, CDR2 YYEKEE (reference sequence). There are 17 residues in the CDR3. The CDR3 DNA follows: TGTGCCAGCAGCCGCCTGGCGGGCAGCAATAACCTCTATGGCTACACCTTC. This translates into CASSRLAGSNNLYGYTF.

V gene TRBV2 combines with J gene TRBJ1-4; a possible D gene is TRBD1 (5 bases). V dropped 6 bases and J dropped 4 bases, with 15 bases sitting between them. Germline V gene lookup returns CDR1 SNHLY and CDR2 FYNNEI. The CDR3 runs to 15 residues. The CDR3, as DNA: TGTGCCAGCAGGGGGACGATAGCATTTAATGAAAAACTGTTTTTT. Translating it yields CASRGTIAFNEKLFF.

This rearrangement joins TRBV30 to TRBJ1-2; D perhaps matches TRBD1 (5 bases). The CDR3 sequence is 13 residues long. From germline, CDR1 is GTSNPN and CDR2 SVGIG (reference sequence). V was clipped by 4 bases and J by 0 bases, with 9 bases between them. The CDR3 here is CAWIRQTNYGYTF. The CDR3 nucleotides read TGTGCCTGGATCAGACAGACTAACTATGGCTACACCTTC. The full variable domain, in which reference TRBV30 and TRBJ1-2 provide the parts outside the CDR3, is SQTIHQWPATLVQPVGSPLSLECTVEGTSNPNLYWYRQAAGRGLQLLFYSVGIGQISSEVPQNLSASRPQDRQFILSSKKLLLSDSGFYLCAWIRQTNYGYTFGSGTRLTVV.

The chain uses TRBV6-1 and TRBJ2-1, with 10 bases matching TRBD1. Losses at the gene ends were 8 bases for V and 8 bases for J; bases not matched to a gene: 9. The CDR3 runs 14 residues. Germline V gene sequence: CDR1 MNHNS, CDR2 SASEGT. The CDR3 protein is CASAYDRGRHEQFF. The DNA for the CDR3 is TGTGCCAGCGCTTATGACAGGGGGCGGCATGAGCAGTTCTTC.

The chain employs TRBV7-2 and TRBJ2-1; unclear D gene. V gave up 3 bases and J gave up 9 bases, with 24 bases separating them. CDR1 is SGHTA and CDR2 is FQGNSA in the germline V gene. This CDR3 has 17 residues. The CDR3 loop is CASSLAVRARASGEQFF. The CDR3 DNA is TGTGCCAGCAGCTTGGCGGTGCGTGCTAGGGCCAGTGGTGAGCAGTTCTTC.

The gene calls are TRBV7-3 and TRBJ2-1; 10 positions agree with TRBD2. The germline V gene has CDR1 SGHTA and CDR2 FQGTGA. The CDR3 covers 20 residues. Trimming took 2 bases from V and 7 from J; bases not matched to a gene: 20. CDR3 bases: TGTGCCAGCAGCTTATCTGGGGGGCTAGCGGGAGTTTTTGAGTTGAATGAGCAGTTCTTC. This codes for CASSLSGGLAGVFELNEQFF.

The chain carries TRBV19 and TRBJ2-1, with D perhaps matching TRBD2 (7 bases). V lost 7 bases, J lost 6 bases, and 19 bases lay in between. CDR1 and CDR2 from the germline V gene are LNHDA and SQIVND (reference sequence). CDR3 length equals 15 residues. The DNA of the CDR3 is TGTGCCAGTACCAATTGGGGGGCTAGCGGCAATGAGCAGTTCTTC. Amino acid sequence: CASTNWGASGNEQFF.

This chain uses TRBV15 with TRBJ2-1; 14 nucleotides line up with TRBD2. The length of the CDR3 is 19 residues. Losses at the gene ends were 6 bases for V and 2 bases for J; bases not matched to a gene: 12. From germline, CDR1 is LNHNV and CDR2 YYDKDF (reference sequence). The CDR3 sequence is CATRAGTATSGRAYNEQFF. The CDR3 DNA sequence: TGTGCCACCAGAGCTGGGACAGCGACTAGCGGGAGGGCCTACAATGAGCAGTTCTTC.

The J gene is TRBJ2-7, the V gene TRBV5-6; D is ambiguous. This CDR3 has 11 amino acids. Germline CDR1 SGHDT, CDR2 YYEEEE. The V end lost 4 bases, the J end lost 7 bases, and 9 bases lay between the germline ends. The DNA of the CDR3 is TGTGCCAGCAGCAGGGATAGGGAGCAGTACTTC. This gives the protein CASSRDREQYF.

This clone is a singleton in its sample. This chain joins TRBV6-6 and TRBJ2-2; the match to TRBD2 covers 8 bases. The CDR3 has 14 residues. CDR1 and CDR2 (germline): MNHNY, SVGAGI (reference sequence). The ends lost 6 bases at V and 0 bases at J; junction bases unmatched: 0. The CDR3 region is CASRRGANTGELFF. In DNA, the CDR3 is TGTGCCAGCAGGCGGGGGGCGAACACCGGGGAGCTGTTTTTT.

The chain joins TRBV5-5 to TRBJ1-5; D is unresolved. V was shortened by 0 bases and J by 3 bases, with 7 bases between the two germline ends. Germline values: CDR1 SGHKS, CDR2 YYEKEE (reference sequence). The CDR3 runs to 14 residues. The CDR3 region is CASSLAGFNQPQHF. DNA for the CDR3: TGTGCCAGCAGCTTGGCCGGGTTCAATCAGCCCCAGCATTTT.

V usage is TRBV2 and J usage is TRBJ1-2, with D uncertain. CDR3 length: 12 residues. Per the germline V gene, CDR1 is SNHLY and CDR2 is FYNNEI. The germline V and J ends were trimmed by 5 bases and 4 bases, with 8 bases remaining between them. The CDR3 DNA reads TGTGCCAGCAGTTTGCAGCTCTATGGCTACACCTTC. It encodes CASSLQLYGYTF. Complete variable domain (other parts from reference TRBV2 and TRBJ1-2): EPEVTQTPSHQVTQMGQEVILRCVPISNHLYFYWYRQILGQKVEFLVSFYNNEISEKSEIFDDQFSVERPDGSNFTLKIRSTKLEDSAMYFCASSLQLYGYTFGSGTRLTVV.

V is TRBV7-2 and J is TRBJ2-7; D unresolved. V lost 5 bases to trimming and J lost 0 bases, with 14 bases between them. The germline CDR1 and CDR2 sequences are SGHTA and FQGNSA. The CDR3 has 15 residues. The DNA for the CDR3 is TGTGCCAGCAGCCCTCACCCTGAGAGCTCCTACGAGCAGTACTTC. Protein product: CASSPHPESSYEQYF.

The genes are TRBV5-6 and TRBJ2-3; D is perhaps TRBD2 (5 bases). Trimming pared 0 bases from V and 10 bases from J, leaving 12 bases between. The CDR3 runs 13 residues. Germline CDR1 and CDR2: SGHDT and YYEEEE. The chain's CDR3 is CASSLAGEGSQYF. DNA of the CDR3: TGTGCCAGCAGCTTGGCCGGAGAGGGCTCGCAGTATTTT.

The J gene is TRBJ2-3, the V gene TRBV14; TRBD1 matches 7 bases. The J segment lost 1 base and the V segment lost 1 base, leaving 5 bases of the junction unmatched. Germline CDR1 reads SGHDN; CDR2 reads FVKESK. This CDR3 has 16 amino acids. CDR3 in DNA: TGTGCCAGCAGCCAAGTGGGGACAGTTCGCACAGATACGCAGTATTTT. Protein: CASSQVGTVRTDTQYF.

This clone appeared a single time. The J gene is TRBJ2-5, the V gene TRBV5-1, with D perhaps TRBD2 (6 bases). The CDR3 spans 14 residues. Germline CDR1 reads SGHRS; CDR2 reads YFSETQ. The V end lost 7 bases, the J end lost 5 bases, and 18 bases lay between the germline ends. CDR3 bases: TGCGCCAGCGGGGGAGAGCAGGAGGGGGAGACCCAGTACTTC. The encoded protein is CASGGEQEGETQYF. The variable domain in full, with the rest retrieved from reference TRBV5-1 and TRBJ2-5, is KAGVTQTPRYLIKTRGQQVTLSCSPISGHRSVSWYQQTPGQGLQFLFEYFSETQRNKGNFPGRFSGRQFSNSRSEMNVSTLELGDSALYLCASGGEQEGETQYFGPGTRLLVL.

As DNA, the CDR3 is TGTGCCAGCAGTTTCTGGGGGCGGGGTGAAAAACTGTTTTTT. Translating it yields CASSFWGRGEKLFF. The rearrangement links TRBV27 to TRBJ1-4; perhaps TRBD1 as D (6 bases). Trimming cost V 3 bases and J 7 bases, with 12 bases left between them. CDR1 is MNHEY and CDR2 is SMNVEV in the germline V gene (reference sequence). The CDR3 sequence is 14 residues long.

The V call is TRBV7-2, the J call TRBJ2-2; D may be TRBD1 or TRBD2 (6 bases each). The germline V and J ends were trimmed by 3 bases and 7 bases, with 9 bases remaining between them. The CDR3 covers 13 residues. Germline V CDR1 and CDR2: SGHTA, FQGNSA. CDR3: CASSFGGLGELFF. The CDR3 DNA follows: TGTGCCAGCAGCTTCGGGGGCCTCGGGGAGCTGTTTTTT.

The chain employs TRBV7-9 and TRBJ1-4; D is ambiguous. V was cut by 5 bases and J by 4 bases, with 14 bases left in between. Germline V gene sequence: CDR1 SEHNR, CDR2 FQNEAQ (reference sequence). The CDR3 sequence is 15 residues long. The CDR3 DNA reads TGTGCCAGCAGCCCCCCCGGTTTGGGTAATGAAAAACTGTTTTTT. Translation: CASSPPGLGNEKLFF.

The J gene is TRBJ1-4, the V gene TRBV7-2; no clear D. Trimming pared 5 bases from V and 0 bases from J, leaving 10 bases between. Per germline, CDR1 SGHTA and CDR2 FQGNSA. This CDR3 is 15 amino acids long. CDR3 residues: CASSPTGATNEKLFF. CDR3 sequence (DNA): TGTGCCAGCAGCCCGACGGGCGCAACTAATGAAAAACTGTTTTTT.

This clone has a handful of counts. This chain uses TRBV5-6 with TRBJ2-3; 7 bases align to TRBD1. The CDR3 has 13 residues. Germline loops: CDR1 SGHDT, CDR2 YYEEEE. V shed 4 bases, J shed 4 bases, and the junction held 3 bases outside the gene matches. The CDR3, as DNA: TGTGCCAGCAGCATAACAGGGGCAGATACGCAGTATTTT. This translates into CASSITGADTQYF.

This sequence joins TRBV27 and TRBJ1-1; D gene ambiguous. Germline V CDR1 and CDR2: MNHEY, SMNVEV (reference sequence). This CDR3 has 18 amino acids. The ends were cut back, 6 bases at V and 0 bases at J, with 23 bases in the middle. The CDR3 sequence is CASSPGWGFPTMNTEAFF. CDR3 nucleotides: TGTGCCAGCAGCCCTGGTTGGGGATTCCCGACCATGAACACTGAAGCTTTCTTT.

The V call is TRBV9, the J call TRBJ1-1; 7 nucleotides agree with TRBD1. CDR1 SGDLS and CDR2 YYNGEE come from the germline V gene. The ends lost 3 bases at V and 3 bases at J; junction bases unmatched: 8. The CDR3 spans 15 residues. The CDR3 DNA is TGTGCCAGCAGCGCCTACAGGGGATTGCACACTGAAGCTTTCTTT. This translates into CASSAYRGLHTEAFF. The full variable domain, with the rest looked up from reference TRBV9 and TRBJ1-1, is DSGVTQTPKHLITATGQRVTLRCSPRSGDLSVYWYQQSLDQGLQFLIQYYNGEERAKGNILERFSAQQFPDLHSELNLSSLELGDSALYFCASSAYRGLHTEAFFGQGTRLTVV.

The chain links TRBV30 to TRBJ2-3; TRBD2 matches at 12 bases. V was pared by 0 bases and J by 0 bases, with 4 bases of the junction left unmatched. Germline-derived CDR1 and CDR2 are GTSNPN and SVGIG (reference sequence). There are 17 residues in the CDR3. The CDR3 region has the DNA TGTGCCTGGAGTGTAGGTGGGACTAGCGGGAGCACAGATACGCAGTATTTT. Residues: CAWSVGGTSGSTDTQYF.